The present entry profiles one TCR beta chain with its context. What it binds is unknown. The PCR used 60 Vbeta and 13 Jbeta primers. Method: immunoSEQ multiplex PCR; TCRdb's copy keeps in-frame clones and lacks some. The sample includes approximately 190,000 clones, approximately 84% of them seen just once. Losses at the gene ends were 5 bases for V and 11 bases for J; bases not matched to a gene: 3. CDR1 and CDR2 from the germline V gene are LNHDA and SQIVND (reference sequence). The CDR3 spans 12 residues. The data were obtained in a study of cytomegalovirus exposure and HLA in healthy donors. Study-wide points: Excluded were some V segments that proved indistinguishable, including TRBV6-2 and TRBV6-3. Among TCR beta chains of equal frequency, HLA-associated ones were more clonally expanded in a later analysis.

The receptor's source is a man aged 50-60 years in good health and CMV-seronegative. Sequencing was carried out using PBMCs. The chain combines TRBV19 with TRBJ1-2, with 12 bases lining up with TRBD1. The CDR3 sequence is CASSRDRGPYTF. CDR3 DNA sequence: TGTGCCAGTAGTCGGGACAGGGGGCCATACACCTTC.